The 9 T cell receptor beta chains listed next were all sequenced from one sample in a study of CD4 T cells in relation to SARS-CoV-2 and coronaviruses. Their specific antigens are unknown. Unexposed donor CD4+ T cells date from about 2011-2018, before the COVID-19 pandemic. Isolation of CD4+ T cells took place after 10 days in culture. Sequenced by immunoSEQ multiplex PCR; TCRdb stores in-frame clones only, minus some. The sample has tens of thousands of clones; more than 65% are singletons. Sequenced: CD4+ T cells from PBMCs, cultured in vitro. Every receptor here comes from a human donor in good health.

The chain is built from TRBV20-1 and TRBJ1-1, with D unclear. The germline V and J ends were trimmed by 3 bases and 7 bases, with 12 bases remaining between them. Germline CDR1 is DFQATT and CDR2 is SNEGSKA (reference sequence). CDR3 length equals 12 residues. The CDR3 spells CSASHGLFEAFF. CDR3 coding DNA: TGCAGTGCTAGTCACGGGCTATTTGAAGCTTTCTTT.

V and J are TRBV6-5 and TRBJ1-5; weak D call: TRBD1 (5 bases). This CDR3 region has 14 residues. V was shortened by 6 bases and J by 2 bases, with 11 bases between the two germline ends. Germline V CDR1 and CDR2: MNHEY, SVGAGI. CDR3: CASRGGKGNQPQHF. The CDR3 DNA is TGTGCCAGCAGGGGGGGGAAGGGCAATCAGCCCCAGCATTTT.

The genes are TRBV19 and TRBJ2-1; D unclear. V shed 2 bases and J shed 3 bases, with 5 bases lying between them. The CDR3 is 13 residues long. The germline V gene encodes CDR1 LNHDA and CDR2 SQIVND (reference sequence). Written as DNA, the CDR3 is TGTGCCAGTAGTATAATTCGCTACAATGAGCAGTTCTTC. This translates into CASSIIRYNEQFF.

The chain has TRBV5-1 and TRBJ2-7; TRBD1 matches 8 bases. V lost 2 bases to trimming and J lost 7 bases; unmatched junction nucleotides: 11. The CDR3 loop spans 15 amino acids. The germline V gene has CDR1 SGHRS and CDR2 YFSETQ. The CDR3: CASSFQDRDGQEQYF. The CDR3 coding sequence is TGCGCCAGCAGCTTCCAGGACAGGGACGGGCAGGAGCAGTACTTC.

The chain employs TRBV5-1 and TRBJ2-3; 9 bases align to TRBD1. In germline, CDR1 is SGHRS, CDR2 YFSETQ. V trimming: 4 bases; J trimming: 6 bases; junction bases outside the gene matches: 6. This CDR3 is 14 amino acids long. The CDR3 sequence: CASSKSQGADTQYF. CDR3 bases: TGCGCCAGCAGCAAGTCACAGGGGGCGGATACGCAGTATTTT.

CDR3 bases: TGTGCCGGGCGACAGGGTTTAAATTCACCCCTCCACTTT. It is translated as CAGRQGLNSPLHF. The chain uses TRBV6-5 and TRBJ1-6; 7 bases agree with TRBD1. Trimming removed 11 bases from V and 7 bases from J; junction bases left unmatched: 8. There are 13 residues in the CDR3. In germline, CDR1 is MNHEY, CDR2 SVGAGI.

This clone was counted between two and nine times. The chain has TRBV27 and TRBJ2-1; D might be TRBD2 (6 bases). This CDR3 has 13 amino acids. With 3 bases removed from V and 11 bases from J, the gap between germline ends came to 14 bases. From germline, CDR1 is MNHEY and CDR2 SMNVEV (reference sequence). CDR3 nucleotide sequence: TGTGCCAGCAGTTTCGGGGATGGCGGGAAGCAGTTCTTC. Protein product: CASSFGDGGKQFF.

CDR3 coding DNA: TGTGCCAGCAGTGACAACCGAAGGGGTCCGGGGACTCAGCCCCAGCATTTT. Translated, it gives CASSDNRRGPGTQPQHF. The rearrangement joins TRBV6-1 to TRBJ1-5; tentative D call: TRBD1 (5 bases). V was pared by 3 bases and J by 6 bases, with 21 bases between. CDR3 size: 17 residues. Germline CDR1 MNHNS, CDR2 SASEGT.

The chain combines TRBV5-4 with TRBJ2-3, with TRBD2 identical over 11 bases. The CDR3 loop spans 15 amino acids. The V and J ends lost 4 bases and 6 bases, in that order; junction bases with no gene match: 7. CDR1 SGHNT and CDR2 YYREEE come from the germline V gene (reference sequence). The CDR3 loop is CASSATSGSKDTQYF. The CDR3, as DNA: TGTGCCAGCAGCGCTACTAGCGGGAGTAAGGATACGCAGTATTTT.